This T cell receptor (beta chain) comes out of a study of beta chain features in type 1 diabetes. The wider study: No age, gender or cell yield differences were seen between patients and healthy donors.

Sequencing targeted expressed TCRB transcripts, as all isolated RNA had been reverse transcribed. Profiled with immunoSEQ multiplex PCR; TCRdb holds only in-frame clones, not every one. The sample yields fewer than 400,000 clones, less than 9.5% seen once. Details on this clone: Its antigen remains unknown.

Study-wide findings and caveats: Type 1 diabetes patients had TCRB CDR3s that were shorter (moderately but significantly so) in all four CD4+ subsets.

From germline, CDR1 is SGHRS and CDR2 YFSETQ. CDR3 length: 15 amino acids. J lost 2 bases, V lost 4 bases, and 9 bases had no gene match. Input material: central memory CD4+ T cells from blood. This sequence was found in a woman aged 18-29 years in good health. This chain links TRBV5-1 with TRBJ2-7; 7 nucleotides line up with TRBD1. CDR3 coding DNA: TGCGCCAGCAGCCGTTCTTCGGGACAGACCTACGAGCAGTACTTC. It specifies CASSRSSGQTYEQYF.